This T cell receptor (beta chain) was captured by sequencing in a study of cytomegalovirus exposure and HLA in healthy donors. The wider study: Clustering assigned 70% to 90% of the roughly 430 genotyped donors to the Caucasian-associated ancestry cluster. General study findings and limits: Further analysis was carried out later, and it showed several of the most significant clusters appearing linked to common viral pathogens. There were some V segments, including TRBV6-2 and TRBV6-3, excluded as indistinguishable.

The PCR employed 60 Vbeta primers together with 13 Jbeta primers. Profiling relied on immunoSEQ multiplex PCR, and the TCRdb table lists in-frame clones only, not all of them. This repertoire includes over 45,000 clones. For this clone: As yet, its antigen is unknown.

V shed 6 bases and J shed 6 bases, with 15 bases lying between them. CDR1 and CDR2 from the germline V gene are WSHSY and SAAADI. The CDR3 is 13 residues long. Specimen: PBMCs. The chain links TRBV10-2 to TRBJ2-7; D is uncertain. The clonotype originates from a woman aged 18-30 years in good health and CMV-seronegative. The CDR3: CASRRPAASEQYF. Written as DNA, the CDR3 is TGCGCCAGCAGGAGGCCAGCAGCCTCCGAGCAGTACTTC.